The 27 T cell receptor beta chains below come from one sample, sequenced in a study of neoadjuvant anti-PD-1 for oral cavity cancer. Clones were sequenced by immunoSEQ multiplex PCR, and TCRdb holds only the in-frame ones, with some missing. The profile covers under 20,000 clones, with 72% appearing a single time and roughly 2.7% taken by the ten largest. Sample: PBMCs, taken before nivolumab (anti-PD-1) treatment. These receptors were obtained from a person aged 40 to 85 with oral cavity squamous cell carcinoma.

V usage is TRBV5-1 and J usage is TRBJ2-4; 7 nucleotides line up with TRBD2. V gave up 6 bases and J gave up 7 bases; unmatched junction bases: 10. CDR3 size: 14 residues. Germline V gives CDR1 SGHRS, CDR2 YFSETQ. The CDR3 coding sequence is TGCGCCAGCACGCATCGGGGGGAGAGCAACATTCAGTACTTC. Protein sequence: CASTHRGESNIQYF. Looking up the rest from reference TRBV5-1 and TRBJ2-4 gives the full variable domain: KAGVTQTPRYLIKTRGQQVTLSCSPISGHRSVSWYQQTPGQGLQFLFEYFSETQRNKGNFPGRFSGRQFSNSRSEMNVSTLELGDSALYLCASTHRGESNIQYFGAGTRLSVL.

The chain couples TRBV5-1 to TRBJ2-7; 7 bases agree with TRBD2. Germline loops: CDR1 SGHRS, CDR2 YFSETQ. The CDR3 has 16 residues. J gave up 3 bases and V 0 bases, and 9 bases lay outside the gene matches. The CDR3 region is CASSLAFMGEGYEQYF. The CDR3 bases are TGCGCCAGCAGCTTGGCCTTTATGGGGGAGGGCTACGAGCAGTACTTC.

The chain carries TRBV4-1 and TRBJ1-2; D gene ambiguous. V was shortened by 3 bases and J by 0 bases, with 20 bases between the two germline ends. The CDR3 loop spans 18 amino acids. The germline V gene has CDR1 MGHRA and CDR2 YSYEKL. CDR3 sequence: CASSHYFLQPKANYGYTF. CDR3 coding DNA: TGCGCCAGCAGCCATTATTTCCTACAGCCCAAAGCTAACTATGGCTACACCTTC.

The genes are TRBV11-1 and TRBJ1-1, with D maybe TRBD1 (6 bases). V lost 0 bases and J lost 12, with 17 bases in between. This CDR3 is built from 14 residues. Germline V gene sequence: CDR1 SGHAT, CDR2 FQDESV (reference sequence). The CDR3 bases are TGTGCCAGCAGCTTAGCGGGGGACACCTTGGAGACTTTCTTT. Translation: CASSLAGDTLETFF. Full variable domain (remainder filled in from reference TRBV11-1 and TRBJ1-1): EAEVAQSPRYKITEKSQAVAFWCDPISGHATLYWYRQILGQGPELLVQFQDESVVDDSQLPKDRFSAERLKGVDSTLKIQPAELGDSAMYLCASSLAGDTLETFFGQGTRLTVV.

The chain recombines TRBV7-9 with TRBJ2-7; D perhaps matches TRBD1 (7 bases). Germline CDR1 and CDR2: SEHNR and FQNEAQ (reference sequence). This CDR3 contains 13 residues. V dropped 0 bases and J dropped 6 bases, with 9 bases sitting between them. CDR3 in amino acids: CASSLAQGGEQYF. The CDR3 DNA follows: TGTGCCAGCAGCTTAGCGCAGGGGGGCGAGCAGTACTTC. Full variable domain (remainder filled in from reference TRBV7-9 and TRBJ2-7): DTGVSQNPRHKITKRGQNVTFRCDPISEHNRLYWYRQTLGQGPEFLTYFQNEAQLEKSRLLSDRFSAERPKGSFSTLEIQRTEQGDSAMYLCASSLAQGGEQYFGPGTRLTVT.

The gene calls are TRBV30 and TRBJ2-5; 7 bases match TRBD2. This CDR3 is 14 amino acids long. The V gene's germline CDR1 is GTSNPN and CDR2 SVGIG (reference sequence). V was pared by 1 base and J by 2 bases, with 4 bases of the junction left unmatched. DNA for the CDR3: TGTGCCTGGAGTGACCTAGCGGTTCAAGAGACCCAGTACTTC. Its protein is CAWSDLAVQETQYF.

The CDR3 coding sequence is TGTGCCTGGAGTCACACTATAACAGCACCGAACACTGAAGCTTTCTTT. The encoded protein is CAWSHTITAPNTEAFF. The chain has TRBV30 and TRBJ1-1; D unclear. In germline, CDR1 is GTSNPN, CDR2 SVGIG (reference sequence). The CDR3 loop spans 16 amino acids. Trimming left V 2 bases short and J 1 base short, with 17 bases between. The whole variable domain, filled in from reference TRBV30 and TRBJ1-1, reads SQTIHQWPATLVQPVGSPLSLECTVEGTSNPNLYWYRQAAGRGLQLLFYSVGIGQISSEVPQNLSASRPQDRQFILSSKKLLLSDSGFYLCAWSHTITAPNTEAFFGQGTRLTVV.

V gene TRBV7-9 combines with J gene TRBJ1-1; D is ambiguous. Looked up from germline, CDR1 is SEHNR and CDR2 is FQNEAQ (reference sequence). CDR3 length: 14 amino acids. Trimming removed 4 bases from V and 0 bases from J, with 9 bases in between. The CDR3 is CASSSQYMNTEAFF. The CDR3 DNA sequence: TGTGCCAGCAGCTCCCAATACATGAACACTGAAGCTTTCTTT.

This clone was observed once. The chain has TRBV9 and TRBJ2-1, with TRBD2 as a possible D gene (7 bases). The germline V gene has CDR1 SGDLS and CDR2 YYNGEE. V shed 0 bases and J shed 8 bases, with 15 bases lying between them. The CDR3 runs to 15 residues. This chain's CDR3 is CASSVAGGPLDEQFF. CDR3 in DNA: TGTGCCAGCAGCGTAGCGGGGGGCCCCTTAGATGAGCAGTTCTTC.

This chain joins TRBV28 and TRBJ2-5; a possible D gene is TRBD1 (6 bases). This CDR3 is 16 amino acids long. Germline lookup yields CDR1 MDHEN and CDR2 SYDVKM. V lost 5 bases and J lost 5, with 21 bases in between. DNA of the CDR3: TGTGCCAGCAGTCTCCATTATCAGGGGACGGGGGAGACCCAGTACTTC. The encoded protein is CASSLHYQGTGETQYF. Based on the CDR3 plus reference TRBV28 and TRBJ2-5, the full variable domain is DVKVTQSSRYLVKRTGEKVFLECVQDMDHENMFWYRQDPGLGLRLIYFSYDVKMKEKGDIPEGYSVSREKKERFSLILESASTNQTSMYLCASSLHYQGTGETQYFGPGTRLLVL.

There are a few counts of this clone. The chain joins TRBV27 to TRBJ2-1; perhaps TRBD1 as D (6 bases). In germline, CDR1 is MNHEY, CDR2 SMNVEV (reference sequence). Trimming stripped 3 bases from V and 9 bases from J, with 15 bases between. This CDR3 is built from 14 residues. CDR3 coding DNA: TGTGCCAGCAGTTTGTCCGTGGACAGTGCTGAGCAGTTCTTC. It specifies CASSLSVDSAEQFF.

This clone was detected a few times. The rearrangement uses TRBV7-9 and TRBJ1-5, with D hard to call. V lost 5 bases, J lost 9 bases, and 14 bases lay in between. The CDR3 is 13 amino acids. Germline CDR1 reads SEHNR; CDR2 reads FQNEAQ (reference sequence). CDR3: CASSLGDLSPQHF. DNA of the CDR3: TGTGCCAGCAGCCTAGGTGACTTGTCGCCCCAGCATTTT.

This sequence joins TRBV5-1 and TRBJ1-3; D is undetermined. Trimming stripped 5 bases from V and 0 bases from J, with 3 bases between. The V gene's germline CDR1 is SGHRS and CDR2 YFSETQ. CDR3 length: 12 amino acids. The CDR3 loop is CASRSSGNTIYF. The CDR3 coding sequence is TGCGCCAGCAGAAGCTCTGGAAACACCATATATTTT.

The chain joins TRBV7-2 to TRBJ2-3, with a possible D match to TRBD2 (6 bases). The V end was cut by 5 bases, the J end by 6 bases, with 18 bases between. CDR1 is SGHTA, CDR2 FQGNSA, per germline. The CDR3 sequence is 15 residues long. CDR3: CASSRNAGPVDTQYF. CDR3 nucleotides: TGTGCCAGCAGCCGGAACGCGGGGCCCGTTGATACGCAGTATTTT.

CDR3 bases: TGTGCCAGCAGCTTTCGAAATAGCGGGAATCAGTACTTC. Translating gives CASSFRNSGNQYF. The V call is TRBV7-9, the J call TRBJ2-7; 8 nucleotides agree with TRBD2. The CDR3 consists of 13 residues. With V trimmed by 3 bases and J by 10 bases, 8 bases remained unmatched. Germline CDR1 is SEHNR and CDR2 is FQNEAQ (reference sequence).

This chain joins TRBV7-3 and TRBJ2-3; the D gene could be TRBD1 or TRBD2 (5 bases each). The V end lost 5 bases, the J end lost 4 bases, and 13 bases lay between the germline ends. This CDR3 comprises 14 residues. CDR1 is SGHTA and CDR2 is FQGTGA in the germline V gene. The CDR3 region is CASSIPGRADTQYF. As DNA, the CDR3 is TGTGCCAGCAGCATCCCGGGGCGCGCAGATACGCAGTATTTT.

This clone showed up just once. The rearrangement joins TRBV6-1 to TRBJ2-1, with D hard to call. Germline CDR1 and CDR2: MNHNS and SASEGT. Deletions cut 6 bases from V and 0 bases from J, with 12 bases between. The CDR3 has 15 amino acids. The CDR3 bases are TGTGCCAGCAGGAGAAACTTGGACTCCTACAATGAGCAGTTCTTC. Protein sequence: CASRRNLDSYNEQFF.

This rearrangement joins TRBV30 to TRBJ2-3; no clear D gene. V was clipped by 2 bases and J by 6 bases, with 9 bases between them. The CDR3 contains 12 residues. The germline V gene has CDR1 GTSNPN and CDR2 SVGIG (reference sequence). The CDR3 DNA sequence: TGTGCCTGGAGTCCTATTGGGGATACGCAGTATTTT. This codes for CAWSPIGDTQYF.

This clone has more than one count but fewer than ten. The chain carries TRBV5-1 and TRBJ2-7; D remains ambiguous. Germline CDR1 is SGHRS and CDR2 is YFSETQ. V was pared by 3 bases and J by 0 bases, with 7 bases between. The CDR3 length is 13 residues. The CDR3 sequence: CASSSLNSYEQYF. CDR3 in DNA: TGCGCCAGCAGCTCGTTAAACTCCTACGAGCAGTACTTC.

This clone was recorded once. The chain carries TRBV5-1 and TRBJ2-5; TRBD2 matches at 12 bases. With V trimmed by 7 bases and J by 0 bases, 10 bases remained unmatched. Germline CDR1 and CDR2: SGHRS and YFSETQ. The CDR3 extends over 17 amino acids. The CDR3 DNA follows: TGCGCCAGCCGCGGACTAGCGGGAATTGGGAACCAAGAGACCCAGTACTTC. This translates into CASRGLAGIGNQETQYF.

V gene TRBV10-2 combines with J gene TRBJ1-1, with 7 bases identical to TRBD1. V shed 5 bases and J 5 bases; nucleotides not matched to a gene: 11. This CDR3 has 15 residues. The V gene's germline CDR1 is WSHSY and CDR2 SAAADI. CDR3: CASSPDPTGRTEAFF. The CDR3 DNA reads as TGCGCCAGCAGTCCAGACCCGACAGGGCGGACTGAAGCTTTCTTT.

This clone was seen just once. V and J are TRBV6-1 and TRBJ1-2; no clear D. V was pared by 5 bases and J by 4 bases, with 8 bases between. Germline-derived CDR1 and CDR2 are MNHNS and SASEGT. This CDR3 is 12 amino acids long. The CDR3 sequence: CASSWDLYGYTF. CDR3 nucleotides: TGTGCCAGCAGTTGGGATCTCTATGGCTACACCTTC.

The genes are TRBV2 and TRBJ1-5; tentatively, D is TRBD1 (6 bases). CDR1 is SNHLY and CDR2 is FYNNEI in the germline V gene. The CDR3 is 16 residues long. V lost 5 bases, J lost 0 bases, and 14 bases lay in between. CDR3 DNA: TGTGCCAGCAGTCCAGGGGACGTTAATAGCAATCAGCCCCAGCATTTT. As protein: CASSPGDVNSNQPQHF. Full variable domain (rest looked up from reference TRBV2 and TRBJ1-5): EPEVTQTPSHQVTQMGQEVILRCVPISNHLYFYWYRQILGQKVEFLVSFYNNEISEKSEIFDDQFSVERPDGSNFTLKIRSTKLEDSAMYFCASSPGDVNSNQPQHFGDGTRLSIL.

The chain carries TRBV4-1 and TRBJ2-7; D is unresolved. Germline V lookup: CDR1 MGHRA, CDR2 YSYEKL. The ends were cut back, 0 bases at V and 6 bases at J, with 12 bases in the middle. The CDR3 is made up of 14 amino acids. CDR3 in amino acids: CASSQDARNSEQYF. CDR3 in DNA: TGCGCCAGCAGCCAAGATGCCCGGAACTCCGAGCAGTACTTC.

This clone was seen only a few times. The chain combines TRBV27 with TRBJ1-5, with a tentative D call TRBD1 (6 bases). Trimming removed 3 bases from V and 8 bases from J, with 14 bases in between. The CDR3 has 14 residues. In germline, CDR1 is MNHEY, CDR2 SMNVEV (reference sequence). The CDR3 sequence is CASSFGTTGEPQHF. Written as DNA, the CDR3 is TGTGCCAGCAGTTTCGGGACAACGGGGGAGCCCCAGCATTTT.

The chain employs TRBV15 and TRBJ2-7; 8 bases agree with TRBD2. This CDR3 comprises 15 residues. Germline V lookup: CDR1 LNHNV, CDR2 YYDKDF (reference sequence). Losses at the gene ends were 1 base for V and 6 bases for J; bases not matched to a gene: 8. The CDR3 spells CATSRVGLGSLEQYF. The CDR3 nucleotides are TGTGCCACCAGCAGAGTGGGACTAGGGTCCCTCGAGCAGTACTTC.

The chain employs TRBV7-3 and TRBJ2-3, with D possibly being TRBD1 or TRBD2 (5 bases each). The length of the CDR3 is 16 residues. Looked up from germline, CDR1 is SGHTA and CDR2 is FQGTGA. V lost 5 bases to trimming and J lost 5 bases, with 20 bases between them. The CDR3 region is CASSHKLDVRGDTQYF. DNA for the CDR3: TGTGCCAGCAGCCACAAACTAGACGTTAGGGGAGATACGCAGTATTTT.